The text below deals with one T cell receptor beta chain. Its antigen remains unknown. This entry comes from a study of shared clonotypes between healthy human individuals. Broader study findings: An expected dependence of interdonor clonotype sharing on sequencing depth was noted.

Terminally differentiated effector memory CD45RA+ cells were excluded from the naive CD8 cells, which were CD45RO-negative and positively selected for CCR7. Genomic DNA belonging to each subset was distributed in equal measure over several immunoSEQ plates. The table came from immunoSEQ multiplex PCR; TCRdb's copy has only in-frame clones and leaves some out. This sample has some 2.1 million clones, with roughly 93% found just once. Sequenced sample: naive CD8+ T cells from PBMCs. The sequence derives from a man in his late teens or twenties in good health. Some clones in this sample may be carry-over from other donors' samples.

The CDR3 sequence: CATSRLQFERSTDTQYF. CDR3 bases: TGTGCCACCAGCAGACTCCAATTTGAGCGTAGCACAGATACGCAGTATTTT. The chain links TRBV15 to TRBJ2-3; D is uncertain. V was clipped by 2 bases and J by 0 bases, with 15 bases between them. Germline V gives CDR1 LNHNV, CDR2 YYDKDF (reference sequence). The CDR3 has 17 amino acids. Complete variable domain (other parts from reference TRBV15 and TRBJ2-3): DAMVIQNPRYQVTQFGKPVTLSCSQTLNHNVMYWYQQKSSQAPKLLFHYYDKDFNNEADTPDNFQSRRPNTSFCFLDIRSPGLGDTAMYLCATSRLQFERSTDTQYFGPGTRLTVL.